This is a list of T cell receptor beta chains from one sample in a study of T cells after yellow fever vaccination. MiXCR, applied by TCRdb to the 5' RACE reads, yields one record per CDR3 protein. The table records just under 85,000 distinct CDR3 sequences, more than 10% of them present only once. Sequenced here: CD8+ T cells not binding an NS4B(214-222) dextramer, sorted from PBMCs, sampled 21 days after the first yellow fever vaccination. The receptors here all came from a man between 18 and 29 years old who received the YFV17D yellow fever vaccine. CDR3s include the opening cysteine and the closing phenylalanine or tryptophan. The order of the fields is V gene, J gene, clone size, D gene, CDR3 protein, CDR3 DNA. A D gene is named only where the DNA matches it firmly. Part of the rows lack a size; the others show once, few, many or a class for expanded clones.

V gene: TRBV2
J gene: TRBJ1-1
clone size: -
D gene: TRBD1
CDR3 protein: CAGGQGSDTEAFF
CDR3 DNA: TGTGCCGGGGGACAGGGATCGGACACTGAAGCTTTCTTT

V gene: TRBV6-2/TRBV6-3
J gene: TRBJ2-5
clone size: -
D gene: TRBD2
CDR3 protein: CASSYSRREGETQYF
CDR3 DNA: TGTGCCAGCAGTTACTCGAGAAGGGAGGGGGAGACCCAGTACTTC

V gene: TRBV4-1
J gene: TRBJ2-7
clone size: many
D gene: -
CDR3 protein: CASSQADSGYEQYF
CDR3 DNA: TGCGCCAGCAGCCAAGCGGACAGTGGGTACGAGCAGTACTTC

V gene: TRBV19
J gene: TRBJ2-5
clone size: -
D gene: -
CDR3 protein: CASSIGRRGRQETQYF
CDR3 DNA: TGTGCCAGTAGTATAGGCCGCCGGGGAAGACAAGAGACCCAGTACTTC

V gene: TRBV27
J gene: TRBJ2-7
clone size: -
D gene: -
CDR3 protein: CASSLSRAYEQYF
CDR3 DNA: TGTGCCAGCAGTTTATCGCGGGCCTACGAGCAGTACTTC

V gene: TRBV7-7
J gene: TRBJ2-1
clone size: -
D gene: TRBD2
CDR3 protein: CASSSGTSGLHEQFF
CDR3 DNA: TGTGCTAGCAGCTCCGGGACTAGCGGCTTACATGAGCAGTTCTTC

V gene: TRBV20-1
J gene: TRBJ1-2
clone size: -
D gene: -
CDR3 protein: CSARQGYTF
CDR3 DNA: TGCAGTGCTCGACAGGGCTACACCTTC

V gene: TRBV7-8
J gene: TRBJ2-3
clone size: -
D gene: -
CDR3 protein: CASSPLRARVVSDTQYF
CDR3 DNA: TGTGCCAGCAGCCCACTGAGGGCCCGGGTGGTATCAGATACGCAGTATTTT

V gene: TRBV12-3/TRBV12-4
J gene: TRBJ1-2
clone size: few
D gene: TRBD1
CDR3 protein: CASRQDREGYGYTF
CDR3 DNA: TGTGCCAGCAGACAGGACAGGGAGGGGTATGGCTACACCTTC

V gene: TRBV6-5
J gene: TRBJ1-1
clone size: few
D gene: TRBD1
CDR3 protein: CASSYSGTAEAFF
CDR3 DNA: TGTGCCAGCAGTTACTCTGGGACAGCTGAAGCTTTCTTT

V gene: TRBV11-1
J gene: TRBJ2-1
clone size: -
D gene: -
CDR3 protein: CASSLEGGGPYNYNEQFF
CDR3 DNA: TGTGCCAGCAGCTTAGAGGGAGGGGGCCCCTACAACTACAATGAGCAGTTCTTC

V gene: TRBV29-1
J gene: TRBJ1-2
clone size: few
D gene: -
CDR3 protein: CSVDERAGSRYGYTF
CDR3 DNA: TGCAGCGTTGACGAAAGGGCAGGAAGCCGCTATGGCTACACCTTC

V gene: TRBV19
J gene: TRBJ2-2
clone size: few
D gene: -
CDR3 protein: CASTTTATNTGELFF
CDR3 DNA: TGTGCCAGTACCACCACTGCCACGAACACCGGGGAGCTGTTTTTT

V gene: TRBV13
J gene: TRBJ2-5
clone size: -
D gene: TRBD2
CDR3 protein: CASSHRLAGLGETQYF
CDR3 DNA: TGTGCCAGCAGCCACCGACTAGCGGGGCTGGGGGAGACCCAGTACTTC

V gene: TRBV7-2
J gene: TRBJ1-1
clone size: few
D gene: TRBD1
CDR3 protein: CASTLLPGGTEAFF
CDR3 DNA: TGTGCCAGCACCTTATTACCAGGGGGCACTGAAGCTTTCTTT

V gene: TRBV9
J gene: TRBJ2-1
clone size: -
D gene: TRBD2
CDR3 protein: CASSVNGGIYNEQFF
CDR3 DNA: TGTGCCAGCAGCGTAAACGGGGGGATCTACAATGAGCAGTTCTTC

V gene: TRBV27
J gene: TRBJ2-3
clone size: -
D gene: TRBD2
CDR3 protein: CASSSTSSSFADTQYF
CDR3 DNA: TGTGCCAGCAGTTCGACTAGCTCAAGTTTTGCAGATACGCAGTATTTT

V gene: TRBV5-6
J gene: TRBJ1-4
clone size: -
D gene: -
CDR3 protein: CASSGDRNIGEKLFF
CDR3 DNA: TGTGCCAGCAGCGGTGACAGGAACATTGGTGAAAAACTGTTTTTT

V gene: TRBV29-1
J gene: TRBJ1-2
clone size: many
D gene: TRBD1
CDR3 protein: CSARGSSQGDGYTF
CDR3 DNA: TGCAGCGCCAGAGGGTCCTCACAGGGGGATGGCTACACCTTC

V gene: TRBV5-1
J gene: TRBJ2-7
clone size: -
D gene: TRBD2
CDR3 protein: CASSWGLASEQYF
CDR3 DNA: TGCGCCAGCAGCTGGGGACTAGCGTCTGAGCAGTACTTC

V gene: TRBV6-2/TRBV6-3
J gene: TRBJ1-1
clone size: many
D gene: -
CDR3 protein: CASSYSGSGQTEAFF
CDR3 DNA: TGTGCCAGCAGTTACAGTGGGAGCGGGCAGACTGAAGCTTTCTTT

V gene: TRBV5-1
J gene: TRBJ2-3
clone size: -
D gene: -
CDR3 protein: CASSLGRKGTDTQYF
CDR3 DNA: TGCGCCAGCAGCTTGGGTAGGAAAGGTACAGATACGCAGTATTTT

V gene: TRBV6-2/TRBV6-3
J gene: TRBJ1-1
clone size: -
D gene: -
CDR3 protein: CASSYSPRGTNTEAFF
CDR3 DNA: TGTGCCAGCAGTTACTCCCCCCGTGGCACCAACACTGAAGCTTTCTTT

V gene: TRBV6-2/TRBV6-3
J gene: TRBJ2-6
clone size: -
D gene: TRBD1
CDR3 protein: CASSWDRGEPLSGANVLTF
CDR3 DNA: TGTGCCAGCAGTTGGGACAGGGGGGAACCTCTATCTGGGGCCAACGTCCTGACTTTC

V gene: TRBV7-9
J gene: TRBJ1-2
clone size: few
D gene: TRBD1
CDR3 protein: CASSQVPTDRGRHGYTF
CDR3 DNA: TGTGCCAGCAGCCAAGTCCCAACGGACAGGGGACGACATGGCTACACCTTC

V gene: TRBV12-3/TRBV12-4
J gene: TRBJ1-2
clone size: -
D gene: TRBD1
CDR3 protein: CATQGQGGIYGYTF
CDR3 DNA: TGTGCCACCCAGGGACAGGGGGGAATCTATGGCTACACCTTC

V gene: TRBV4-1
J gene: TRBJ2-2
clone size: many
D gene: -
CDR3 protein: CASSQVFSYTGELFF
CDR3 DNA: TGCGCCAGCAGCCAGGTGTTCAGCTACACCGGGGAGCTGTTTTTT

V gene: TRBV23-1
J gene: TRBJ2-2
clone size: -
D gene: -
CDR3 protein: CASCQQNTGELFF
CDR3 DNA: TGCGCCAGCTGTCAGCAGAACACCGGGGAGCTGTTTTTT

V gene: TRBV4-3
J gene: TRBJ2-3
clone size: few
D gene: TRBD2
CDR3 protein: CASSQIAGGGGDTQYF
CDR3 DNA: TGCGCCAGCAGCCAAATAGCGGGGGGTGGAGGTGATACGCAGTATTTT

V gene: TRBV2
J gene: TRBJ1-1
clone size: once
D gene: -
CDR3 protein: CASRIGDTEAFF
CDR3 DNA: TGTGCCAGCAGGATCGGGGACACTGAAGCTTTCTTT

V gene: TRBV5-1
J gene: TRBJ2-5
clone size: -
D gene: TRBD2
CDR3 protein: CASSLSGGAGETQYF
CDR3 DNA: TGCGCCAGCAGCTTAAGCGGGGGGGCCGGAGAGACCCAGTACTTC

V gene: TRBV7-2
J gene: TRBJ1-1
clone size: many
D gene: -
CDR3 protein: CASSSPVGEKNTEAFF
CDR3 DNA: TGTGCCAGCAGCTCACCCGTGGGCGAAAAGAACACTGAAGCTTTCTTT

V gene: TRBV11-2
J gene: TRBJ2-5
clone size: -
D gene: TRBD2
CDR3 protein: CASSLDHFGVGGETQYF
CDR3 DNA: TGTGCCAGCAGCTTAGATCATTTTGGGGTCGGGGGGGAGACCCAGTACTTC

V gene: TRBV7-3
J gene: TRBJ2-3
clone size: -
D gene: -
CDR3 protein: CASSLLSGETDTQYF
CDR3 DNA: TGTGCCAGCAGCTTACTTTCCGGGGAGACAGATACGCAGTATTTT

V gene: TRBV7-3
J gene: TRBJ2-1
clone size: -
D gene: -
CDR3 protein: CASSLSRGLGEQFF
CDR3 DNA: TGTGCCAGCAGCTTAAGTCGAGGTTTAGGGGAGCAGTTCTTC

V gene: TRBV5-1
J gene: TRBJ2-1
clone size: -
D gene: -
CDR3 protein: CASRLGHTDTHNEQFF
CDR3 DNA: TGCGCCAGCCGACTAGGCCATACCGACACACACAATGAGCAGTTCTTC

V gene: TRBV2
J gene: TRBJ2-3
clone size: -
D gene: -
CDR3 protein: CANPHPGTSPDTQYF
CDR3 DNA: TGTGCCAACCCCCATCCGGGAACTAGCCCAGATACGCAGTATTTT

V gene: TRBV4-3
J gene: TRBJ2-7
clone size: -
D gene: -
CDR3 protein: CASSQDGQTYEQYF
CDR3 DNA: TGCGCCAGCAGCCAAGACGGTCAGACCTACGAGCAGTACTTC

V gene: TRBV7-9
J gene: TRBJ2-2
clone size: -
D gene: TRBD1
CDR3 protein: CASSATGDGGELFF
CDR3 DNA: TGTGCCAGCTCCGCAACAGGGGACGGCGGGGAGCTGTTTTTT

V gene: TRBV4-3
J gene: TRBJ1-2
clone size: few
D gene: -
CDR3 protein: CASSQGDNNYGYTF
CDR3 DNA: TGCGCCAGCAGCCAGGGGGATAATAACTATGGCTACACCTTC

V gene: TRBV29-1
J gene: TRBJ2-7
clone size: few
D gene: -
CDR3 protein: CSVELAGPSYEQYF
CDR3 DNA: TGCAGCGTTGAATTGGCAGGACCATCCTACGAGCAGTACTTC

V gene: TRBV9
J gene: TRBJ1-4
clone size: -
D gene: TRBD1
CDR3 protein: CASSVGASLDEGAREKLFF
CDR3 DNA: TGTGCCAGCAGCGTAGGAGCGTCTTTAGACGAGGGGGCGCGAGAAAAACTGTTTTTT

V gene: TRBV5-8
J gene: TRBJ2-7
clone size: -
D gene: TRBD1
CDR3 protein: CASSPPWTGYEQYF
CDR3 DNA: TGTGCCAGCAGCCCACCCTGGACAGGCTACGAGCAGTACTTC

V gene: TRBV11-2
J gene: TRBJ1-1
clone size: -
D gene: TRBD1
CDR3 protein: CASSLYRGNGRAFF
CDR3 DNA: TGTGCCAGCAGCTTGTACAGGGGAAACGGAAGAGCTTTCTTT

V gene: TRBV5-1
J gene: TRBJ2-7
clone size: -
D gene: TRBD1
CDR3 protein: CASRGAGTAYEQYF
CDR3 DNA: TGCGCCAGCAGGGGAGCCGGGACAGCATACGAGCAGTACTTC

V gene: TRBV4-1
J gene: TRBJ1-5
clone size: -
D gene: TRBD1
CDR3 protein: CASSQDATGRQPQHF
CDR3 DNA: TGCGCCAGCAGCCAAGACGCGACAGGGCGTCAGCCCCAGCATTTT

V gene: TRBV3-1
J gene: TRBJ2-7
clone size: few
D gene: -
CDR3 protein: CASNSGNRYEQYF
CDR3 DNA: TGTGCCAGCAACTCGGGAAACCGCTACGAGCAGTACTTC

V gene: TRBV2
J gene: TRBJ1-2
clone size: few
D gene: -
CDR3 protein: CASSEPRLGDYGYTF
CDR3 DNA: TGTGCCAGCAGTGAACCCCGCCTAGGGGACTATGGCTACACCTTC

V gene: TRBV6-1
J gene: TRBJ2-3
clone size: -
D gene: TRBD1
CDR3 protein: CASTGGRADTQYF
CDR3 DNA: TGTGCCAGCACAGGGGGTCGTGCAGATACGCAGTATTTT

V gene: TRBV12-3/TRBV12-4
J gene: TRBJ2-7
clone size: hyperexpanded
D gene: -
CDR3 protein: CASSFWTPYEQYF
CDR3 DNA: TGTGCCAGCAGTTTTTGGACACCCTACGAGCAGTACTTC

V gene: TRBV7-9
J gene: TRBJ1-4
clone size: -
D gene: -
CDR3 protein: CASSIGGSNEKLFF
CDR3 DNA: TGTGCCAGCAGCATAGGAGGGAGTAATGAAAAACTGTTTTTT